This entry describes one T cell receptor (beta chain). The data derive from a study of T-cell memory formation after mild COVID-19. TCRdb called the 5' RACE reads again in MiXCR, with one record for every CDR3 protein. The sample shows roughly 550,000 distinct CDR3 sequences, about 20% of them seen only once. V was clipped by 0 bases and J by 3 bases, with 15 bases between them. The germline V gene has CDR1 SGDLS and CDR2 YYNGEE. The CDR3 has 16 amino acids. The genes are TRBV9 and TRBJ1-1; D ambiguous. This clonotype was sampled from an adult woman who had mild COVID-19 (a few samples of this study predate the infection). Cell type and time point are not known. Input material: PBMCs or a T cell subset sorted from them (not recorded which). CDR3 DNA: TGTGCCAGCAGCGTAGAAGACCATTTGGGCGACACTGAAGCTTTCTTT. As protein: CASSVEDHLGDTEAFF.